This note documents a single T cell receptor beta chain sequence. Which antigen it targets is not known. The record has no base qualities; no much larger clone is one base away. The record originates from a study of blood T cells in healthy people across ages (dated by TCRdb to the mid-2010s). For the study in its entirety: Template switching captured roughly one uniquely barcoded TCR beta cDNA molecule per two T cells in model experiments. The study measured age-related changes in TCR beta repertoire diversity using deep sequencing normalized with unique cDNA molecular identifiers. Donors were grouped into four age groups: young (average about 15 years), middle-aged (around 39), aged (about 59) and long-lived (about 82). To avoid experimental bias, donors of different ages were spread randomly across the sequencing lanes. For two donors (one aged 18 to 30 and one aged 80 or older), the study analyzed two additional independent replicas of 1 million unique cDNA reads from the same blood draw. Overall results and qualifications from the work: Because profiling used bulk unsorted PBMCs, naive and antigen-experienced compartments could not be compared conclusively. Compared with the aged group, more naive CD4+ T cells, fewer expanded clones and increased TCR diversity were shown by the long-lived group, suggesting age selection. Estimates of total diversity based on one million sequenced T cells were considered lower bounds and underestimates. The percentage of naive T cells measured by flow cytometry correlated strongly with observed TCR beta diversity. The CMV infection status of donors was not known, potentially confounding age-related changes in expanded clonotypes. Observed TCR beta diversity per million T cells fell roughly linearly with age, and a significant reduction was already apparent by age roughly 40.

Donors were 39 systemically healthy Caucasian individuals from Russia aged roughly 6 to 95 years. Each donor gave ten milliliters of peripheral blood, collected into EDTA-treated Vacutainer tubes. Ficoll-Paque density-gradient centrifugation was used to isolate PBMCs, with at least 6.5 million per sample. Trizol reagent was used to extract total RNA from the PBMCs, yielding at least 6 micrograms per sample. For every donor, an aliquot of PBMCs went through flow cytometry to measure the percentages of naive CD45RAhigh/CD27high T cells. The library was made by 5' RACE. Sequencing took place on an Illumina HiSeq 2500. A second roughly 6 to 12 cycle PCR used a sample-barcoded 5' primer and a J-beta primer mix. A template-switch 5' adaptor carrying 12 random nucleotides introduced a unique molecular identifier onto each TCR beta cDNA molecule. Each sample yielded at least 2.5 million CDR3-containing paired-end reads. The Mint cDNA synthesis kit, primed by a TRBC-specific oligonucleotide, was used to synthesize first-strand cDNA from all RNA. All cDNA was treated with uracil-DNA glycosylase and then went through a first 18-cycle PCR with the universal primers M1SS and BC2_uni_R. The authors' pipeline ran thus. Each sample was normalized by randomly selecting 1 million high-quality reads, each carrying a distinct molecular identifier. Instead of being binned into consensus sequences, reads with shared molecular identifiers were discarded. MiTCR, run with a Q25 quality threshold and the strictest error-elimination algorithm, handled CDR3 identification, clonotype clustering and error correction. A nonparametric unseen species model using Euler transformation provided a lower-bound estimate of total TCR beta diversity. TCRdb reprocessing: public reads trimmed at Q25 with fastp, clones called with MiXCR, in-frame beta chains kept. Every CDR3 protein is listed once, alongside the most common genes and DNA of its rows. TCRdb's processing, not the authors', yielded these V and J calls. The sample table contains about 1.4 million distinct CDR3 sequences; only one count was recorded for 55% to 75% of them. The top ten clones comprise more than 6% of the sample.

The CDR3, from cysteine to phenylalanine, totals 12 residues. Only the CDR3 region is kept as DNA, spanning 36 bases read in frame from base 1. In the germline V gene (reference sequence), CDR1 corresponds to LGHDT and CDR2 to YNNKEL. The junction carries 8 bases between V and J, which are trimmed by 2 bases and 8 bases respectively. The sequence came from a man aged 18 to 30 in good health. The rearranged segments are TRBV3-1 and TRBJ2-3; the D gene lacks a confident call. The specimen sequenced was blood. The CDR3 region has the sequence CASSQIMGTQYF. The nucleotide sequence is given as TGTGCCAGCAGCCAAATCATGGGTACGCAGTATTTT.